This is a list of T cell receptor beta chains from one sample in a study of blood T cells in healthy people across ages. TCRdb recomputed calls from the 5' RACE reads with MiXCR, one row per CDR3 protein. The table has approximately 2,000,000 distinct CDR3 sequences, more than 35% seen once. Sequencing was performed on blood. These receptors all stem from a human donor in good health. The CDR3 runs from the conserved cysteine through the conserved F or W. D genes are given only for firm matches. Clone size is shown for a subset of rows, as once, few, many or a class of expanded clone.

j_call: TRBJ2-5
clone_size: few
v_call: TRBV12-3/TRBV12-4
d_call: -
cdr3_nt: TGTGCCAGCAGTTTACAAACAGAACAGTACTTC
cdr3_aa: CASSLQTEQYF

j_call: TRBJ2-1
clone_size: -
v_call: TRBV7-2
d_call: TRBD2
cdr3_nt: TGTGCCAGCACCCTACAGCGGGGGCCGTACAATGAGCAGTTCTTC
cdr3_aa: CASTLQRGPYNEQFF

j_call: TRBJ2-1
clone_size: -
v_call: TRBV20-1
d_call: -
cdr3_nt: TGCAGTGCTAGAGGAAACAGACCGACCTACAATGAGCAGTTCTTC
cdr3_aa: CSARGNRPTYNEQFF

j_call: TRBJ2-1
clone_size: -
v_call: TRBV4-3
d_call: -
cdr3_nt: TGCGCCAGCAGCCGAGATCTCGGACTTCAGGGCTCTGGCTCCTACAATGAGCAGTTCTTC
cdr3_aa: CASSRDLGLQGSGSYNEQFF

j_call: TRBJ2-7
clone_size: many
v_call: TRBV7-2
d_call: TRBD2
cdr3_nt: TGTGCCAGCAGCCTGCGGGGGGGCCTGTCCTACGAGCAGTACTTC
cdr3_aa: CASSLRGGLSYEQYF

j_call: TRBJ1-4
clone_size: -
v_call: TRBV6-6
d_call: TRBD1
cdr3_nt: TGTGCCAGCGGTGCGGGACAGCTTCTCGCGGAAAAACTGTTTTTT
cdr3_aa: CASGAGQLLAEKLFF

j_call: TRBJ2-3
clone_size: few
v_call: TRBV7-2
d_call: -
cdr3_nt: TGTGCCAGCAGCACCGGGCCAGATACGCAGTATTTT
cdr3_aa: CASSTGPDTQYF

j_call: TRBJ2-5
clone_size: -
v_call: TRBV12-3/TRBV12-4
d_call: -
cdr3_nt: TGTGCCAGCAGTCCAGTACGGATGGAGACCCAGTACTTC
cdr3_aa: CASSPVRMETQYF

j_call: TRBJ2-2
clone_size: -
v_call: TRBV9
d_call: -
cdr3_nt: TGTGCCAGCAGCGAAGCGCCCGGGACACTTAACACCGGGGAGCTGTTTTTT
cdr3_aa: CASSEAPGTLNTGELFF

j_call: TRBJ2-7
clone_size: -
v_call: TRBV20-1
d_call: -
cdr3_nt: TGCAGTGCTAGCCGGCGGGCGGCACGTGGTAGGGGCGAGCAGTACTTC
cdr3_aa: CSASRRAARGRGEQYF

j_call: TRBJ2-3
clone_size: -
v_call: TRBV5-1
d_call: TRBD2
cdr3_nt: TGCGCCAGCAGCTTGGCGGGGGGGCGTTCCGATACGCAGTATTTT
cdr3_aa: CASSLAGGRSDTQYF

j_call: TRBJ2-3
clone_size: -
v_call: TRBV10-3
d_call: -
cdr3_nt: TGTGCCATCAGTGCTTTGGATACGCAGTATTTT
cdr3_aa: CAISALDTQYF

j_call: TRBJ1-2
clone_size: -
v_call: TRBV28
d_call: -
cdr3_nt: TGTGCCAGCAGTCACGGGAAGGGGCAGGGTATAGATGGCTACACCTTC
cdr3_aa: CASSHGKGQGIDGYTF

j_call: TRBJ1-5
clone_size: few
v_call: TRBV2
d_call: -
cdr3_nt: TGTGCCAGCAGTGGGGACGGGCCTCAGCCCCAGCATTTT
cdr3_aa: CASSGDGPQPQHF

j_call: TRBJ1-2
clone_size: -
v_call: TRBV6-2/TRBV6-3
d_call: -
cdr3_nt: TGTGCCAGCAGTTACGCCACTGGGCAGATCTATGGCTACACCTTC
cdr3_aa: CASSYATGQIYGYTF

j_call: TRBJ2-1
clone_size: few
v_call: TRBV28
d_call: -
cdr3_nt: TGTGCCAGCTCAGGGGTTGAGCAGTTCTTC
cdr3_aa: CASSGVEQFF

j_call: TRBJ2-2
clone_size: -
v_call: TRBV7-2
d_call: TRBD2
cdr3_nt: TGTGCCAATAAACTAGCGGCGAACACCGGGGAACTGTTTTTT
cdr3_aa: CANKLAANTGELFF

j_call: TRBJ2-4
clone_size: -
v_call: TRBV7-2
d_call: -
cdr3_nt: TGTGCCAGCAGGTACGACAGGAGGAACATTCAGTACTTC
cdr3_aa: CASRYDRRNIQYF

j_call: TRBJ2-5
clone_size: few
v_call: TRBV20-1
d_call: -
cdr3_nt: TGCAGTGCTAGATATAACGAGGGAGAGACCCAGTACTTC
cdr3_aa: CSARYNEGETQYF

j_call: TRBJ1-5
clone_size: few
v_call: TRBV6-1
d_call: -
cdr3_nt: TGTGCCAGCAGCTACCAGGGAAACAATCAGCCCCAGCATTTT
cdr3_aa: CASSYQGNNQPQHF

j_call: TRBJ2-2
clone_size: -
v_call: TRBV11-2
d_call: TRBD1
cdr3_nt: TGTGCCAGCAGGACGCCCGGGACAGGGCTATCTGGGGAGCTGTTTTTT
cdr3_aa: CASRTPGTGLSGELFF

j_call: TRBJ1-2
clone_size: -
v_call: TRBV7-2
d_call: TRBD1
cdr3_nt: TGTGCCAGCAGCCCGATACAGGGGGTGAATGGCTACACCTTC
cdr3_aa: CASSPIQGVNGYTF

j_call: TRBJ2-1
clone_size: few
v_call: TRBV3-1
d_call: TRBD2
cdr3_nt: TGTGCCAGCAGGCGAGCGGGGGGCAACAATGAGCAGTTCTTC
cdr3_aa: CASRRAGGNNEQFF

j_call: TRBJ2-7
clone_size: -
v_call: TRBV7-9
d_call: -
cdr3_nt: TGTGCCAGCAGCCCGACACTCGTCTCCTACGAGCAGTACTTC
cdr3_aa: CASSPTLVSYEQYF

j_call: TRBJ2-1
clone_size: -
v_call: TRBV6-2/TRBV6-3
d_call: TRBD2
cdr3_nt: TGTGCCAGCAGTCACCCGGGGGGGGCTAATTACAATGAGCAGTTCTTC
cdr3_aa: CASSHPGGANYNEQFF

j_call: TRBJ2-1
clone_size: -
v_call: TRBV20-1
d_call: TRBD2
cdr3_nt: TGCAGTGCTAGAACCGGGACTAAGGTGCAGTTCTTC
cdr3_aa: CSARTGTKVQFF

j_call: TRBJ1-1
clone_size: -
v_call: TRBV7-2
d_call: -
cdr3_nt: TGTGCCAGCAGCGCACAGACAGATTACACTGAAGCTTTCTTT
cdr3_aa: CASSAQTDYTEAFF